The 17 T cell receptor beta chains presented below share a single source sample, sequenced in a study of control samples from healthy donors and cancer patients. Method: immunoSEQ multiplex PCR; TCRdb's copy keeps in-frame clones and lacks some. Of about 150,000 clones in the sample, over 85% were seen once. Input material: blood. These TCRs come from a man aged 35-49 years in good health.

The CDR3 DNA is TGTGCCAGCAGTCCTGGTGGGGGACAACAGCCCCAGCATTTT. Protein: CASSPGGGQQPQHF. V gene TRBV7-2 combines with J gene TRBJ1-5; the D gene is possibly TRBD1 (6 bases). The CDR3 spans 14 residues. Germline V gene sequence: CDR1 SGHTA, CDR2 FQGNSA. Trimming shortened V by 6 bases and J by 7 bases, and 16 bases separated the two germline ends.

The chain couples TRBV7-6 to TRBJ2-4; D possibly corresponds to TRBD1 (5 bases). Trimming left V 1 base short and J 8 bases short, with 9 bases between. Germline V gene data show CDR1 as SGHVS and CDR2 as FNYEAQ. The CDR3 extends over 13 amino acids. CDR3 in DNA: TGTGCCAGCAGCTTAGAGGGGTGGGACATTCAGTACTTC. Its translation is CASSLEGWDIQYF.

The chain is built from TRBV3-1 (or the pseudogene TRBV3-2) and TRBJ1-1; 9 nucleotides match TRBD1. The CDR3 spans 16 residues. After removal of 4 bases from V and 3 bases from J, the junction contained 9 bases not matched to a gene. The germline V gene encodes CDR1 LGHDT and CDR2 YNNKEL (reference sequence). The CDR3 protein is CASSLTGTGWDTEAFF. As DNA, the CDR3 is TGTGCCAGCAGCCTTACCGGGACAGGGTGGGACACTGAAGCTTTCTTT.

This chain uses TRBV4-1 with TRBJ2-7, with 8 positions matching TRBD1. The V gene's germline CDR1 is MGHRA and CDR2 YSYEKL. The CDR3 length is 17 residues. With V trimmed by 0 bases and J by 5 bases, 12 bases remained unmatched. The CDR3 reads CASSQERLLDRVNEQYF. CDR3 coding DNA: TGCGCCAGCAGCCAAGAAAGGTTGTTGGACAGGGTGAACGAGCAGTACTTC.

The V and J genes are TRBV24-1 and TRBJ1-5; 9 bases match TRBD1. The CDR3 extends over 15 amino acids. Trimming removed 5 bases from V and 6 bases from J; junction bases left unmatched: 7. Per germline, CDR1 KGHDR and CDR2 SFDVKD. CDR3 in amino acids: CATSATGTGFQPQHF. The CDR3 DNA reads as TGTGCCACCAGTGCCACCGGGACAGGGTTTCAGCCCCAGCATTTT.

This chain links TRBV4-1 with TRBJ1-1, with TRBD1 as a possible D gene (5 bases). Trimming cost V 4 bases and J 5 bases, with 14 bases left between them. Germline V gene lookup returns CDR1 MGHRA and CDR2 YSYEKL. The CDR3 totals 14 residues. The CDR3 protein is CASSPRGALTEAFF. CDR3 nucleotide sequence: TGCGCCAGCAGCCCCCGAGGGGCCTTAACTGAAGCTTTCTTT.

CDR3 amino acids: CASSDGGEEKLFF. CDR3 coding DNA: TGCGCCAGCAGTGATGGAGGGGAGGAAAAACTGTTTTTT. The chain uses TRBV10-1 and TRBJ1-4; tentatively, D is TRBD1 (5 bases). CDR1 and CDR2 from the germline V gene are WNHNN and SYGVQD (reference sequence). Trimming stripped 3 bases from V and 8 bases from J, with 10 bases between. The CDR3 loop spans 13 amino acids.

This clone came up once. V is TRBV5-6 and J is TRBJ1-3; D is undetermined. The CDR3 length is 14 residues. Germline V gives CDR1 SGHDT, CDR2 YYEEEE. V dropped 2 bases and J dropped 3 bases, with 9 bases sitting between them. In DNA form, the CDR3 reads TGTGCCAGCAGCTTCGGAACCAATGGAAACACCATATATTTT. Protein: CASSFGTNGNTIYF.

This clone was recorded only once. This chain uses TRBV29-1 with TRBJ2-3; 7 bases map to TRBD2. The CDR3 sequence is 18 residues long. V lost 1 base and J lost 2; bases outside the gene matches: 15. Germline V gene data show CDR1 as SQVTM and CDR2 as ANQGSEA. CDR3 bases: TGCAGCGTTGAAGTGTCTAGGGCTAGCGGAGAAATCACAGATACGCAGTATTTT. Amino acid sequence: CSVEVSRASGEITDTQYF.

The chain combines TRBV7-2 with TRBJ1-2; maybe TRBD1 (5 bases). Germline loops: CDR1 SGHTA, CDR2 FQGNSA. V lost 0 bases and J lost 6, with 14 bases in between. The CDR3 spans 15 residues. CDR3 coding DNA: TGTGCCAGCAGCTTAGCGCAAGTACCGGGGGATGGCTACACCTTC. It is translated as CASSLAQVPGDGYTF.

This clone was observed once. The CDR3 DNA reads TGTGCCAGCACCTTTACTCCTAATCAGCCCCAGCATTTT. It translates to CASTFTPNQPQHF. The V gene is TRBV6-6, the J gene TRBJ1-5, with no clear D. CDR1 is MNHNY, CDR2 SVGAGI, per germline (reference sequence). This CDR3 region has 13 residues. V lost 7 bases, J lost 4 bases, and 11 bases lay in between.

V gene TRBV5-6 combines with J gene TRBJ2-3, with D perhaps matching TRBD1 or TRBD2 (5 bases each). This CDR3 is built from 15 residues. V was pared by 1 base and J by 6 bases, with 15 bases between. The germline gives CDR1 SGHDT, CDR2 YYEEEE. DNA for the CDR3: TGTGCCAGCAGCTTGTCGCCTGCAGGGACGGATACGCAGTATTTT. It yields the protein CASSLSPAGTDTQYF.

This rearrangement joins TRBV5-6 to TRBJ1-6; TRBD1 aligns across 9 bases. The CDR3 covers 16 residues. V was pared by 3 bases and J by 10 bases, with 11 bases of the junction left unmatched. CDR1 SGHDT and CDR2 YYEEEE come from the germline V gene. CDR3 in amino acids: CASSSGLTTGGSPLHF. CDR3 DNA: TGTGCCAGCAGCTCCGGGCTAACAACAGGGGGCTCACCCCTCCACTTT.

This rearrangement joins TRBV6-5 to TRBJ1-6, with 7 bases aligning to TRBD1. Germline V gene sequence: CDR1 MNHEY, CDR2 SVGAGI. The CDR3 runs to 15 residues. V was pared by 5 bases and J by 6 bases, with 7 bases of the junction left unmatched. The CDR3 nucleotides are TGTGCCAGCAGTCATGGGGACAGTGCTAATTCACCCCTCCACTTT. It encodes CASSHGDSANSPLHF.

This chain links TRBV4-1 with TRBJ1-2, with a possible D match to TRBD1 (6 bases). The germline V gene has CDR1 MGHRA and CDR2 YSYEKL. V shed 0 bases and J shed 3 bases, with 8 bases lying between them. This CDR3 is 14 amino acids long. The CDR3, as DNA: TGCGCCAGCAGCCAAGACAGGGGCTACTATGGCTACACCTTC. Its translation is CASSQDRGYYGYTF.

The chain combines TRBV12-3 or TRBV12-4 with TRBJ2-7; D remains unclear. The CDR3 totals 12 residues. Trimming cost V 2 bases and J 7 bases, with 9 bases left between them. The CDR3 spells CASSLRVNEQYF. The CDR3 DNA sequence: TGTGCCAGCAGTTTAAGGGTGAATGAGCAGTACTTC.

CDR3 DNA: TGTGCCAGCAGCGCCGAGACAGGGGTGAACACTGAAGCTTTCTTT. Protein: CASSAETGVNTEAFF. The chain employs TRBV7-3 and TRBJ1-1, with 8 bases lining up with TRBD1. This CDR3 has 15 residues. Unmatched junction bases numbered 5, after V lost 5 bases and J lost 0 bases. Germline V CDR1 and CDR2: SGHTA, FQGTGA. Full variable domain (missing parts from reference TRBV7-3 and TRBJ1-1): GAGVSQTPSNKVTEKGKYVELRCDPISGHTALYWYRQSLGQGPEFLIYFQGTGAADDSGLPNDRFFAVRPEGSVSTLKIQRTERGDSAVYLCASSAETGVNTEAFFGQGTRLTVV.